Listed below are T cell receptor beta chains from one sample, sequenced in a study of tumor-infiltrating lymphocytes in primary liver carcinoma. TCRdb processed the multiplex PCR reads anew with MiXCR; each CDR3 protein has one entry. This sample has roughly 30,000 distinct CDR3 sequences, with roughly four fifths found just once. The sample was liver tumor tissue from sampling region 5. The origin of the receptors is a middle-aged man with primary liver carcinoma and hepatitis B virus infection. The CDR3 runs from the conserved cysteine through the conserved F or W. Each record gives: clone size, D gene, V gene, J gene, CDR3 protein, CDR3 DNA. D genes are given only for firm matches. Clone size is given for some rows only: seen once, a few or many times, or a class if the clone is expanded.

-,TRBD1,TRBV6-5,TRBJ2-5,CAISHTGTGKRTQYF,TGTGCCATCAGTCACACAGGGACAGGGAAACGGACTCAGTACTTC
-,-,TRBV5-1,TRBJ1-1,CASSPCSGPDEDFF,TGCGCCAGCAGCCCATGCTCAGGGCCCGATGAAGATTTCTTT
-,TRBD1,TRBV4-1,TRBJ2-7,CTSSQGMRGPGEQYF,TGCACCAGCAGCCAAGGGATGAGGGGGCCGGGCGAACAGTACTTC
-,-,TRBV6-1,TRBJ2-1,CASTRAWDRGNEQFF,TGTGCTAGCACCCGGGCGTGGGATAGGGGCAATGAGCAGTTCTTC
-,-,TRBV29-1,TRBJ1-1,CSVVVTGTNTEAFF,TGCAGCGTTGTAGTGACAGGAACGAATACTGAAGCTTTCTTT
-,-,TRBV6-5,TRBJ2-4,CASCRTGSHVAGGTAKNIQYF,-
-,-,TRBV11-2,TRBJ2-3,CVSSLELYTGTQYF,TGTGTTAGCAGCTTAGAACTTTACACCGGTACGCAGTATTTT
-,-,TRBV6-5,TRBJ2-7,CASTIRGAGEQYF,TGTGCCAGCACGATAAGGGGGGCCGGCGAGCAGTACTTC
-,-,TRBV11-2,TRBJ2-3,CASGTRTDTQYF,TGTGCCAGCGGCACCAGGACAGATACGCAGTATTTT
-,TRBD1,TRBV11-1,TRBJ2-2,CASRFTGVTRELFF,TGTGCCAGCAGGTTTACAGGGGTCACCCGGGAGCTGTTTTTT
-,-,TRBV4-3,TRBJ2-2,CASSQNPEVNPGERFF,TGCGCCAGTAGCCAAAACCCAGAAGTAAACCCCGGGGAGCGGTTTTTT
-,TRBD2,TRBV11-2,TRBJ2-1,CASSLLLPGGAGGEQFF,TGTGCCAGCAGCTTACTTCTGCCGGGGGGAGCCGGTGGTGAGCAGTTCTTC
-,TRBD2,TRBV11-2,TRBJ2-1,CAGSLDGRFSGTLYNEPFF,TGTGCCGGCAGCTTAGATGGGCGATTCAGCGGGACCCTCTACAATGAACCGTTCTTC
-,-,TRBV5-6,TRBJ2-5,CASNGTYILRETQYF,TGTGCCAGCAACGGGACGTACATTTTGAGAGAGACCCAGTACTTC
-,-,TRBV11-2,TRBJ2-3,CARSLVLAGGLGDTQYF,TGTGCCAGAAGCTTAGTTTTAGCAGGAGGGCTAGGAGATACGCAGTATTTT
-,-,TRBV11-2,TRBJ1-4,CANSLDGFTNEKPFF,TGTGCCAACAGCTTAGACGGGTTCACTAATGAAAAACCGTTTTTT
-,-,TRBV6-5,TRBJ2-7,CASPTIGAAYEQYF,TGTGCCAGCCCTACTATCGGGGCGGCCTACGAGCAGTACTTC
-,TRBD2,TRBV6-5,TRBJ2-7,CASNLGLAGGSSYKQYF,TGTGCCAGCAACCTTGGACTAGCGGGAGGTAGCTCCTACAAGCAGTACTTC
-,TRBD2,TRBV6-5,TRBJ2-2,CANSVRTSGGNTGELFF,TGTGCCAACAGTGTAAGGACTAGTGGGGGGAACACCGGGGAGCTGTTTTTT
-,TRBD1,TRBV10-1,TRBJ2-7,CISSDGQGAPQYF,TGCATCAGCAGTGACGGGCAGGGGGCTCCACAGTACTTC
many,TRBD2,TRBV7-9,TRBJ2-3,CASSLGTSGTDTQYF,TGTGCCAGCAGCTTGGGGACTAGCGGGACAGATACGCAGTATTTT
many,-,TRBV6-6,TRBJ1-3,CASSYSIGSGNTIYF,TGTGCCAGCAGTTACTCGATAGGGTCTGGAAACACCATATATTTT
-,TRBD2,TRBV4-2,TRBJ2-3,CASSQVAFLAGTTDTQYF,TGTGCCAGCAGCCAAGTGGCCTTTCTAGCGGGAACGACAGATACGCAGTATTTT
-,TRBD1,TRBV28,TRBJ2-7,CASSSGQGPAYEQYF,TGTGCCAGCAGTTCCGGACAGGGGCCGGCCTACGAGCAGTACTTC
once,-,TRBV28,TRBJ1-5,CAISSGSRQPQHF,TGTGCCATCTCCTCAGGGTCCCGTCAGCCCCAGCATTTT
-,-,TRBV6-5,TRBJ2-7,CASRIKGTGEQYF,TGTGCCAGCAGGATAAAGGGGACCGGCGAGCAGTATTTC
few,TRBD2,TRBV4-3,TRBJ2-5,CVSSQDSGRETQYF,TGCGTCAGCAGCCAAGATAGCGGGAGAGAGACTCAGTACTTC
many,-,TRBV30,TRBJ2-2,CAWSAATGELFF,TGTGCCTGGAGTGCGGCGACCGGGGAGCTGTTTTTT
-,-,TRBV4-1,TRBJ2-1,CASSLGQGVVSEQFF,TGCGCCAGCAGCCTAGGACAAGGGGTGGTCAGTGAGCAGTTCTTC
-,-,TRBV7-8,TRBJ2-3,CASWEVDENTQCF,TGTGCCAGCTGGGAGGTGGACGAGAATACGCAGTGTTTT
-,-,TRBV11-2,TRBJ2-3,CASSRQPINPRDTQYF,TGTGCCAGCAGCCGACAGCCCATCAACCCCAGAGATACGCAGTATTTC
-,-,TRBV5-6,TRBJ2-5,CACSFDQQETHYF,TGTGCCTGCAGCTTTGACCAGCAAGAGACCCACTACTTC
-,TRBD2,TRBV5-6,TRBJ2-7,CASVLAGGNEQYF,TGTGCCAGCGTGCTAGCGGGAGGCAACGAGCAGTACTTC
-,-,TRBV5-5,TRBJ2-1,CASSLDFPPYGEQFF,TGTGCCAGCAGTCTTGACTTTCCCCCGTACGGTGAGCAGTTCTTC
-,-,TRBV12-3/TRBV12-4,TRBJ2-1,CASSLVAASPYNEQFF,TGTGCCAGCAGTTTAGTGGCGGCTAGCCCCTACAATGAACAGTTCTTC
-,-,TRBV14,TRBJ2-7,CASSQAGRVRSYEQYF,TGTGCCAGCAGCCAGGCGGGTCGGGTAAGGTCCTACGAGCAGTATTTC
many,-,TRBV7-9,TRBJ2-1,CASSFGVSSYNEQFF,TGTGCCAGCAGCTTTGGGGTGAGCTCCTACAATGAGCAGTTCTTC
-,-,TRBV4-2,TRBJ2-3,CASSHEKGVTYTQYF,TGTGCCAGCAGCCATGAGAAGGGAGTGACATATACGCAGTATTTT
-,-,TRBV11-1,TRBJ2-2,CVSSFAGVTGELFF,TGTGTCAGCAGCTTTGCAGGGGTTACCGGAGAGTTGTTTTTT
few,TRBD2,TRBV15,TRBJ2-7,CATSRDAGGYEQYF,TGTGCCACCAGCAGAGATGCGGGGGGGTACGAGCAGTACTTC